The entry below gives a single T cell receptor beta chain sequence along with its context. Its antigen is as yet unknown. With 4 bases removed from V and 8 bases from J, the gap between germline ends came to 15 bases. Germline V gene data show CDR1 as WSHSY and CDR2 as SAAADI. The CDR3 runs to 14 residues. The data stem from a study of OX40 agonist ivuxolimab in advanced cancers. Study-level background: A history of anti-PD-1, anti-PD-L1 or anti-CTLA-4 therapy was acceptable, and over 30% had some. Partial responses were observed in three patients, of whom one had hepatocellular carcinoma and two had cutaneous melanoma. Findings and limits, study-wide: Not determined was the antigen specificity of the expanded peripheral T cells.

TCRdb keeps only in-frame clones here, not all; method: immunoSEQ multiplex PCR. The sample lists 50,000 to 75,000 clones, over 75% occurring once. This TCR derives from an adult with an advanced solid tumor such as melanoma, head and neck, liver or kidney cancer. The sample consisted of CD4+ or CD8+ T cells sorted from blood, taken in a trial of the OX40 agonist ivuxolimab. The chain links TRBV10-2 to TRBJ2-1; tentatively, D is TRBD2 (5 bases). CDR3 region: CASSAPGLTDEQFF. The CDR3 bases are TGCGCCAGCAGTGCCCCTGGACTCACTGATGAGCAGTTCTTC.